One sample yielded the 16 T cell receptor beta chains listed below, sequenced in a study of T cells in localized non-small cell lung cancer. The method was immunoSEQ multiplex PCR; TCRdb's version includes in-frame clones alone and lacks a portion of them. Here the sample spans about 41,000 clones, around 83% being singletons. The specimen comprised PBMCs, sampled before any cancer treatment. The source is a man aged 35 to 70 with stage II lung adenocarcinoma.

The chain joins TRBV28 to TRBJ2-4; D is possibly TRBD2 (6 bases). Germline CDR1 MDHEN, CDR2 SYDVKM. V was cut by 3 bases and J by 1 base, with 13 bases left in between. This CDR3 has 16 amino acids. The CDR3 coding sequence is TGTGCCAGCAGTTTGGGTGGGGGGATCGCCAAAAACATTCAGTACTTC. This sequence encodes CASSLGGGIAKNIQYF.

Sample share makes this clone medium-sized. V and J are TRBV6-6 and TRBJ2-2, with D perhaps matching TRBD2 (6 bases). CDR3 length: 16 amino acids. The V end was cut by 0 bases, the J end by 1 base, with 9 bases between. Germline CDR1 is MNHNY and CDR2 is SVGAGI (reference sequence). For the CDR3, the DNA is TGTGCCAGCAGTTACTCATCCGGGGGGAACACCGGGGAGCTGTTTTTT. It is translated as CASSYSSGGNTGELFF.

The CDR3 DNA sequence: TGTGCCAGCAGCCGCCGACAGGAGAGGAATGAGCAGTTCTTC. Amino acids: CASSRRQERNEQFF. The J gene is TRBJ2-1, the V gene TRBV7-9, with a tentative D call TRBD1 (6 bases). The germline gives CDR1 SEHNR, CDR2 FQNEAQ (reference sequence). The length of the CDR3 is 14 residues. V was cut by 5 bases and J by 7 bases, with 15 bases left in between.

This chain's CDR3 is CASSDTYNQPQHF. CDR3 bases: TGTGCCAGCTCAGACACTTACAATCAGCCCCAGCATTTT. The chain links TRBV6-5 to TRBJ1-5; D not certain. Germline V gives CDR1 MNHEY, CDR2 SVGAGI. The CDR3 covers 13 residues. V shed 8 bases and J shed 3 bases, with 11 bases lying between them.

The chain carries TRBV6-6 and TRBJ1-1; a weak D match, TRBD1 (6 bases). This CDR3 is built from 14 residues. The ends were cut back, 0 bases at V and 6 bases at J, with 11 bases in the middle. Germline values: CDR1 MNHNY, CDR2 SVGAGI (reference sequence). This CDR3 is CASSYSGGDAEAFF. The DNA for the CDR3 is TGTGCCAGCAGTTACTCAGGGGGGGACGCTGAAGCTTTCTTT.

This clone is medium-sized in the sample. This chain uses TRBV27 with TRBJ1-1, with a possible D match to TRBD1 (6 bases). Germline V gives CDR1 MNHEY, CDR2 SMNVEV (reference sequence). This CDR3 is built from 13 residues. V was clipped by 3 bases and J by 4 bases, with 9 bases between them. CDR3 sequence: CASSLRGATEAFF. The CDR3 DNA sequence: TGTGCCAGCAGTTTGCGGGGGGCCACTGAAGCTTTCTTT.

The table lists this clone with a few counts. The J gene is TRBJ1-1, the V gene TRBV13; tentatively, D is TRBD1 (6 bases). Germline V gene sequence: CDR1 PRHDT, CDR2 FYEKMQ (reference sequence). V lost 0 bases and J lost 5, with 10 bases in between. The CDR3 length is 14 residues. The CDR3 sequence: CASSLGQGRTEAFF. Written as DNA, the CDR3 is TGTGCCAGCAGCTTAGGACAGGGTAGGACTGAAGCTTTCTTT.

This chain links TRBV10-3 with TRBJ2-5; TRBD1 aligns across 8 bases. V gave up 8 bases and J gave up 5 bases; unmatched junction bases: 10. Germline CDR1 is ENHRY and CDR2 is SYGVKD. The CDR3 has 14 residues. The CDR3 nucleotides read TGTGCCATCGGAACCAGGGGGCAGGGTGAGACCCAGTACTTC. Protein: CAIGTRGQGETQYF.

The CDR3 DNA sequence: TGTGCCTGGAGTCCAGGGGCCCTCGAGCAGTACTTC. Amino acid sequence: CAWSPGALEQYF. V and J are TRBV30 and TRBJ2-7, with D perhaps TRBD1 (6 bases). This CDR3 spans 12 amino acids. The V gene lost 2 bases and the J gene lost 6 bases, with 11 bases spanning the gap. Germline values: CDR1 GTSNPN, CDR2 SVGIG (reference sequence).

The J gene is TRBJ2-1, the V gene TRBV9, with a possible D match to TRBD2 (6 bases). There are 14 residues in the CDR3. V dropped 0 bases and J dropped 7 bases, with 11 bases sitting between them. Germline assignment: CDR1 SGDLS and CDR2 YYNGEE. Here the CDR3 DNA reads TGTGCCAGCAGCGTAGCTTATAGCGGAAATGAGCAGTTCTTC. It codes for CASSVAYSGNEQFF.

This chain links TRBV4-1 with TRBJ1-2; D gene ambiguous. The length of the CDR3 is 14 residues. V gave up 0 bases and J gave up 0 bases, with 5 bases separating them. Germline CDR1 is MGHRA and CDR2 is YSYEKL. The CDR3 protein is CASSQEATNYGYTF. CDR3 DNA: TGCGCCAGCAGCCAAGAGGCAACTAACTATGGCTACACCTTC.

CDR3 sequence reads: CAISQTGNTEAFF. CDR3 DNA sequence: TGTGCCATCAGTCAAACAGGGAACACTGAAGCTTTCTTT. This sequence joins TRBV10-3 and TRBJ1-1; the D gene is possibly TRBD1 (5 bases). Trimming pared 5 bases from V and 1 base from J, leaving 8 bases between. This CDR3 has 13 amino acids. CDR1 ENHRY and CDR2 SYGVKD come from the germline V gene.

This clone is medium-sized by share. This sample also contains other DNA sequences that code for the same CDR3. The V and J genes are TRBV2 and TRBJ1-1; D not resolved. CDR1 and CDR2 from the germline V gene are SNHLY and FYNNEI. V lost 6 bases, J lost 1 base, and 6 bases lay in between. CDR3 length: 12 residues. The CDR3 spells CASRDGNTEAFF. In nucleotides, the CDR3 is TGTGCCAGCAGGGATGGGAACACTGAAGCTTTCTTT.

This chain connects TRBV18 to TRBJ2-5; D perhaps matches TRBD2 (5 bases). CDR1 KGHSH and CDR2 LQKENI come from the germline V gene. The CDR3 is 16 amino acids. V lost 3 bases and J 1 base, leaving 15 bases between the germline ends. The CDR3 sequence is CASSPREGRSQETQYF. In DNA form, the CDR3 reads TGTGCCAGCTCACCCCGCGAGGGCAGAAGCCAAGAGACCCAGTACTTC.

The V call is TRBV6-5, the J call TRBJ1-1; D is ambiguous. The germline gives CDR1 MNHEY, CDR2 SVGAGI. V lost 0 bases and J lost 6, with 11 bases in between. This CDR3 region has 14 residues. The CDR3 DNA sequence: TGTGCCAGCAGTTACTCAGGTTCGCTGTCTGAAGCTTTCTTT. Protein sequence: CASSYSGSLSEAFF.

The chain is built from TRBV9 and TRBJ2-7; a weak D match, TRBD1 (5 bases). V was pared by 4 bases and J by 3 bases, with 17 bases between. This CDR3 is built from 15 residues. CDR1 is SGDLS, CDR2 YYNGEE, per germline. This chain's CDR3 is CASSPGGAPGYEQYF. DNA for the CDR3: TGTGCCAGCAGCCCCGGTGGGGCTCCGGGCTACGAGCAGTACTTC.